This T cell receptor (beta chain) was sequenced for a study of blood T cell repertoires in COVID-19. About the research overall: Specimens from acute and convalescent COVID-19 originated in the United States, Italy and Spain. PBMCs, B-cell-depleted T cells, or T cells provided the cDNA or gDNA that made up the material.

Per the germline V gene, CDR1 is SNHLY and CDR2 is FYNNEI. The ends lost 6 bases at V and 4 bases at J; junction bases unmatched: 7. CDR3 size: 15 residues. Per the study methods: Reference gene primer amplification gave estimated nucleated cell counts. Clones were sequenced by immunoSEQ multiplex PCR, and TCRdb holds only the in-frame ones, with some missing. D and trimming were read from the DNA, whereas the V and J calls and clone size are those reported in that table. The table has tens of thousands of clones, approximately 81% seen once. The sequence was obtained from a man aged 40-49 years with acute or convalescent COVID-19. Specimen: peripheral blood. The chain combines TRBV2 with TRBJ2-5; 11 nucleotides line up with TRBD1. The CDR3 reads CASREDRGRVETQYF. In nucleotides, the CDR3 is TGTGCCAGCAGGGAGGACAGGGGGCGGGTAGAGACCCAGTACTTC.